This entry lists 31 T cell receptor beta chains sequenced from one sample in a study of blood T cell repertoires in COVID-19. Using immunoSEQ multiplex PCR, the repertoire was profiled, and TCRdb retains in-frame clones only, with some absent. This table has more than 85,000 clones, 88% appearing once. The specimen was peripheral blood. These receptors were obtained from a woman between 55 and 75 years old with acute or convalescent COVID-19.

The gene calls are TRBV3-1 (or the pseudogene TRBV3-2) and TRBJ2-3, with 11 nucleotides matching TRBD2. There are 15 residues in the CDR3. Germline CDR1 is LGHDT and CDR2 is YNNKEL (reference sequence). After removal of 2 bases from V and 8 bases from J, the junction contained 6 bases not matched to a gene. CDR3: CASSQLAGGGSTQYF. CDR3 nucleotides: TGTGCCAGCAGCCAATTAGCGGGAGGGGGAAGTACGCAGTATTTT.

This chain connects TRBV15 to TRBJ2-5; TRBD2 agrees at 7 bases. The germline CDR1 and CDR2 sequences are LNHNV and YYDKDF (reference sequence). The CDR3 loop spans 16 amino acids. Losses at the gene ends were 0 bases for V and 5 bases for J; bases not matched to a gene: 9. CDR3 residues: CATSRDKSQGGETQYF. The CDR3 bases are TGTGCCACCAGCAGAGATAAAAGTCAGGGAGGGGAGACCCAGTACTTC. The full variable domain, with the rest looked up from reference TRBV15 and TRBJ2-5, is DAMVIQNPRYQVTQFGKPVTLSCSQTLNHNVMYWYQQKSSQAPKLLFHYYDKDFNNEADTPDNFQSRRPNTSFCFLDIRSPGLGDTAMYLCATSRDKSQGGETQYFGPGTRLLVL.

CDR3 region: CASSLGRREGHRGIQYF. DNA of the CDR3: TGTGCCAGCAGCTTAGGGCGGCGGGAGGGCCATCGGGGCATTCAGTACTTC. The V and J genes are TRBV7-2 and TRBJ2-4; 9 bases map to TRBD2. Germline values: CDR1 SGHTA, CDR2 FQGNSA. The CDR3 runs 17 residues. V lost 1 base and J lost 9; bases outside the gene matches: 13.

The CDR3 DNA is TGTGCCTGGAGTTGGCTAGCGGGCAATGAGCAGTTCTTC. Encoded protein: CAWSWLAGNEQFF. The gene calls are TRBV30 and TRBJ2-1; 8 bases are a match to TRBD2. V was clipped by 2 bases and J by 6 bases; unmatched bases: 3. This CDR3 comprises 13 residues. CDR1 is GTSNPN and CDR2 is SVGIG in the germline V gene (reference sequence). Together with reference TRBV30 and TRBJ2-1, the CDR3 gives the full variable domain: SQTIHQWPATLVQPVGSPLSLECTVEGTSNPNLYWYRQAAGRGLQLLFYSVGIGQISSEVPQNLSASRPQDRQFILSSKKLLLSDSGFYLCAWSWLAGNEQFFGPGTRLTVL.

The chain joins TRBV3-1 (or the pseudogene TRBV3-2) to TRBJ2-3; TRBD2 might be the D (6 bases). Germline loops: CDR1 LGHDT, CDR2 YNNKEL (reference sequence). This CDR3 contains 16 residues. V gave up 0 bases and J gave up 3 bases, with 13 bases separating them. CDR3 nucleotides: TGTGCCAGCAGCCAAGATCCGGGACTGAGGACAGATACGCAGTATTTT. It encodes CASSQDPGLRTDTQYF.

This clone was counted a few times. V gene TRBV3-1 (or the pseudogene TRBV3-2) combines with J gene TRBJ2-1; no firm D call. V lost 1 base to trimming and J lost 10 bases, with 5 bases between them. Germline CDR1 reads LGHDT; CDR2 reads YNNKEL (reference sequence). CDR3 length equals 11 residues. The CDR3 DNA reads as TGTGCCAGCAGCCAAGGCAGGGAGCAGTTCTTC. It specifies CASSQGREQFF.

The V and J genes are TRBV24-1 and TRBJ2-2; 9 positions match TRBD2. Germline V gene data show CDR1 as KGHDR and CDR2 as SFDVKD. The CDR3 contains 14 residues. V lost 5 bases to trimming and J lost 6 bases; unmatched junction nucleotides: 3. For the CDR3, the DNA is TGTGCCACCAGTGCCCAGCGGGAGGCCGGGGAGCTGTTTTTT. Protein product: CATSAQREAGELFF.

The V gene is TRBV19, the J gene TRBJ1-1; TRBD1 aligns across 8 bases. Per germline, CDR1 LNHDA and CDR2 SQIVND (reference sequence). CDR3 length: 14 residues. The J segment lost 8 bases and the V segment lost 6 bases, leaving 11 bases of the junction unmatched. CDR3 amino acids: CASRVLDREYEAFF. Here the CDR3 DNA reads TGTGCCAGTAGGGTCTTGGACAGGGAGTACGAAGCTTTCTTT.

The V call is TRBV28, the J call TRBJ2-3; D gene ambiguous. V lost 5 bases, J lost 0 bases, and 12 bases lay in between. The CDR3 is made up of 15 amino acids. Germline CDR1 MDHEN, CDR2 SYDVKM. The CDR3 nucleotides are TGTGCCAGCAGTCCGTCTCCTCCTAGCACAGATACGCAGTATTTT. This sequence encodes CASSPSPPSTDTQYF.

The CDR3 loop reads CASSVGLGEETQYF. The DNA of the CDR3 is TGTGCCAGCAGCGTAGGACTAGGTGAAGAGACCCAGTACTTC. This chain connects TRBV9 to TRBJ2-5, with D tentatively TRBD2 (6 bases). CDR1 SGDLS and CDR2 YYNGEE come from the germline V gene. Between the trimmed V and J ends, which lost 0 bases and 3 bases, there was a span of 9 bases. The length of the CDR3 is 14 residues.

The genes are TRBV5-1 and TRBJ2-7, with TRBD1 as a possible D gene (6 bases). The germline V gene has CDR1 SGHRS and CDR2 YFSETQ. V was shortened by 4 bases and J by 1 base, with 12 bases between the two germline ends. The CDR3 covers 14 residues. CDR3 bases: TGCGCCAGCAGCCGAGAGGGACAATCCTACGAGCAGTACTTC. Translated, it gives CASSREGQSYEQYF.

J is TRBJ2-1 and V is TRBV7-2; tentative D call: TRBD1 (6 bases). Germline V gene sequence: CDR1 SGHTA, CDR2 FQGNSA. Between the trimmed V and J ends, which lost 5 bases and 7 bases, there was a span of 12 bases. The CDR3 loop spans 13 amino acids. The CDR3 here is CASSIKRGNEQFF. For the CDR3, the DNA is TGTGCCAGCAGCATCAAGAGGGGGAATGAGCAGTTCTTC. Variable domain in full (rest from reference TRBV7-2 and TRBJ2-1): GAGVSQSPSNKVTEKGKDVELRCDPISGHTALYWYRQSLGQGLEFLIYFQGNSAPDKSGLPSDRFSAERTGGSVSTLTIQRTQQEDSAVYLCASSIKRGNEQFFGPGTRLTVL.

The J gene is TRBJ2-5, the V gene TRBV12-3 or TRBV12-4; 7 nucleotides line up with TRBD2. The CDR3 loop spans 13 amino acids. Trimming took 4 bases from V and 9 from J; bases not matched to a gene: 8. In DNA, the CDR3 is TGTGCCAGCAGTTCGACTGTCCGGGAGGCCCAGTACTTC. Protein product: CASSSTVREAQYF.

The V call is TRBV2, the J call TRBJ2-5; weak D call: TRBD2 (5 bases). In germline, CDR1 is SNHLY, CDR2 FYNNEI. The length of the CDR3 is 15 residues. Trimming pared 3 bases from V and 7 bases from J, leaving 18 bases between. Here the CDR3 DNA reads TGTGCCAGCAGTGAGGTATGGACTCCTCACGGGACCCAGTACTTC. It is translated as CASSEVWTPHGTQYF.

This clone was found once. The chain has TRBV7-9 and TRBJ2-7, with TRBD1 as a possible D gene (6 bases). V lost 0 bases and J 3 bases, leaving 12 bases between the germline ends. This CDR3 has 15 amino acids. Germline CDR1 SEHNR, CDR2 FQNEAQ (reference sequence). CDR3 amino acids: CASSLAGHGSYEQYF. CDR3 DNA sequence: TGTGCCAGCAGCTTAGCGGGACACGGAAGCTACGAGCAGTACTTC. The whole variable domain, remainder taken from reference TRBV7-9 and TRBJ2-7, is DTGVSQNPRHKITKRGQNVTFRCDPISEHNRLYWYRQTLGQGPEFLTYFQNEAQLEKSRLLSDRFSAERPKGSFSTLEIQRTEQGDSAMYLCASSLAGHGSYEQYFGPGTRLTVT.

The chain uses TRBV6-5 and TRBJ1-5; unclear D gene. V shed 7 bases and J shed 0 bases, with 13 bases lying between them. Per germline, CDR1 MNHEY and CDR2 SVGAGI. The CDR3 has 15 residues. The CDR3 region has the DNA TGTGCCAGCATTTTCCGGGTACGTAGCAATCAGCCCCAGCATTTT. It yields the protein CASIFRVRSNQPQHF.

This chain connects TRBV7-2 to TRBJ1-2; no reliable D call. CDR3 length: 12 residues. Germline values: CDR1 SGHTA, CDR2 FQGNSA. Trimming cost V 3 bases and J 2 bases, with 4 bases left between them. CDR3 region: CASSFVNYGYTF. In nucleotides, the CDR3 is TGTGCCAGCAGCTTTGTAAACTATGGCTACACCTTC.

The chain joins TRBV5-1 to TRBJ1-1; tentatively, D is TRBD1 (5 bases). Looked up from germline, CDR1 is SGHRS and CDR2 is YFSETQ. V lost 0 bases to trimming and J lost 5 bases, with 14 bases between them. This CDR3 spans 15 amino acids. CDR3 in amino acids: CASSLAQGAGTEAFF. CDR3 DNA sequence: TGCGCCAGCAGCTTGGCCCAGGGAGCGGGTACTGAAGCTTTCTTT.

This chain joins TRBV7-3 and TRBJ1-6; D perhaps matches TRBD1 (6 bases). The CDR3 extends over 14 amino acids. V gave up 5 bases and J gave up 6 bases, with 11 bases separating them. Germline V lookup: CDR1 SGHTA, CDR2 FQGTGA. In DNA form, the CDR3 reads TGTGCCAGCAGCCTACAGGGACGTAATTCACCCCTCCACTTT. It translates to CASSLQGRNSPLHF.

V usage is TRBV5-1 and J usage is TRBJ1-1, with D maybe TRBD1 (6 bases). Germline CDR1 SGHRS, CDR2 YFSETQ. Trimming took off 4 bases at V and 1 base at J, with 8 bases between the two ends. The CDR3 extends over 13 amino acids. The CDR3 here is CASSPGQNTEAFF. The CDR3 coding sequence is TGCGCCAGCAGCCCGGGACAGAACACTGAAGCTTTCTTT.

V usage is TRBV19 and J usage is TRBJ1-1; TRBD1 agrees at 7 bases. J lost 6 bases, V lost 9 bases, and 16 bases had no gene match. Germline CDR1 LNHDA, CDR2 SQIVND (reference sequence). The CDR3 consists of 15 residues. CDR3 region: CASQTTGALGAEAFF. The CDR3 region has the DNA TGTGCCAGCCAAACCACAGGGGCGCTCGGGGCTGAAGCTTTCTTT.

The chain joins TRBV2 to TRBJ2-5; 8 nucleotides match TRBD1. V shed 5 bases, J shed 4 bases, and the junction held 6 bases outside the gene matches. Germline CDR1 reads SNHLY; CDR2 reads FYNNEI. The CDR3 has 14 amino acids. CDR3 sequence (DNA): TGTGCCAGCAGTAGACCAGGGGGCCCAGAGACCCAGTACTTC. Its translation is CASSRPGGPETQYF. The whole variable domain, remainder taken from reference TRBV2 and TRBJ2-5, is EPEVTQTPSHQVTQMGQEVILRCVPISNHLYFYWYRQILGQKVEFLVSFYNNEISEKSEIFDDQFSVERPDGSNFTLKIRSTKLEDSAMYFCASSRPGGPETQYFGPGTRLLVL.

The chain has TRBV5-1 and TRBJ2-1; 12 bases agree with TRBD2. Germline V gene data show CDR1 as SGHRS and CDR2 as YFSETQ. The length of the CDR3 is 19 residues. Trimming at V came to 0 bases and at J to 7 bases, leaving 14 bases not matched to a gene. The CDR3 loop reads CASSLEASGRAGHRNEQFF. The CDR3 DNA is TGCGCCAGCAGCTTGGAGGCTAGCGGGAGGGCGGGACATAGGAATGAGCAGTTCTTC.

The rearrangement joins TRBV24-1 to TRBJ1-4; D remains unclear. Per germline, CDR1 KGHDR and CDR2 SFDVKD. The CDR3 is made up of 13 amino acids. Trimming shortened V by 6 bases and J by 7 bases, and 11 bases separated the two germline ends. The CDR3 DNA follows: TGTGCCACCAGTACCGACCGGAGTGAAAAACTGTTTTTT. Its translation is CATSTDRSEKLFF.

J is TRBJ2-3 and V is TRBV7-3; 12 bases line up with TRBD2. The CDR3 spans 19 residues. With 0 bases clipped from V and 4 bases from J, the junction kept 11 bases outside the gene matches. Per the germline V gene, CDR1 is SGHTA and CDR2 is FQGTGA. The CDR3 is CASSLTSPSGRVDSDTQYF. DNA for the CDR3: TGTGCCAGCAGCTTAACGTCGCCTAGCGGGAGGGTGGACTCAGATACGCAGTATTTT. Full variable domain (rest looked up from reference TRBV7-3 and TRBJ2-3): GAGVSQTPSNKVTEKGKYVELRCDPISGHTALYWYRQSLGQGPEFLIYFQGTGAADDSGLPNDRFFAVRPEGSVSTLKIQRTERGDSAVYLCASSLTSPSGRVDSDTQYFGPGTRLTVL.

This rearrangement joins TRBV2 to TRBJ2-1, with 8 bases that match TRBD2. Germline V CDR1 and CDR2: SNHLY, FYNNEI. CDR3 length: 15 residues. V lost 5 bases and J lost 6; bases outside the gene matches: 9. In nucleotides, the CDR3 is TGTGCCAGCAGTCCCGGGACTAGTCCCGCCAATGAGCAGTTCTTC. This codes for CASSPGTSPANEQFF. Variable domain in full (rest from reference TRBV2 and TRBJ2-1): EPEVTQTPSHQVTQMGQEVILRCVPISNHLYFYWYRQILGQKVEFLVSFYNNEISEKSEIFDDQFSVERPDGSNFTLKIRSTKLEDSAMYFCASSPGTSPANEQFFGPGTRLTVL.

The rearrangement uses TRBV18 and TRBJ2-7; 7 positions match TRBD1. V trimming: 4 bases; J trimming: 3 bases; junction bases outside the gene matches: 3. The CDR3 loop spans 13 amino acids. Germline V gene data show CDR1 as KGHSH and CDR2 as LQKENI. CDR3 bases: TGTGCCAGCTCACGGACAGGTATCTACGAGCAGTACGTC. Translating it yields CASSRTGIYEQYV.

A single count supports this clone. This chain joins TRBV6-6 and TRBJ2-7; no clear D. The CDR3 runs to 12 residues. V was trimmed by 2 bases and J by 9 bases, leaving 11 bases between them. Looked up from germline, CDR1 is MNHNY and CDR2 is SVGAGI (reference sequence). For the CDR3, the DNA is TGTGCCAGCAGTTACCAGACGGAGTGGCAGTACGTC. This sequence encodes CASSYQTEWQYV.

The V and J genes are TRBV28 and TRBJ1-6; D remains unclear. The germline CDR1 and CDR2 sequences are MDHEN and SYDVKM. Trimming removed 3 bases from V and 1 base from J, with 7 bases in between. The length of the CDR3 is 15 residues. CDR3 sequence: CASSFGRSYNSPLHF. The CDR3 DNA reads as TGTGCCAGCAGTTTCGGGAGATCCTATAATTCACCCCTCCACTTT.

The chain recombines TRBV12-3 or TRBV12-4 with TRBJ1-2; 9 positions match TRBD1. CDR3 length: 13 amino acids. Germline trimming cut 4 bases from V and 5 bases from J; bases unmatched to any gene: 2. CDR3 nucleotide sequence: TGTGCCAGCAGTTCTGACAGGGGGTATGGCTACACCTTC. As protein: CASSSDRGYGYTF.

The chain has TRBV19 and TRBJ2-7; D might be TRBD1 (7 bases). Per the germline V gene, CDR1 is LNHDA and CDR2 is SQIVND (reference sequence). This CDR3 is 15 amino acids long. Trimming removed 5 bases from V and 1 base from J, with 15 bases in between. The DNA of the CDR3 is TGTGCCAGTAGTTCCTGGGACAGCGGGTCCTACGAGCAGTACTTC. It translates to CASSSWDSGSYEQYF.